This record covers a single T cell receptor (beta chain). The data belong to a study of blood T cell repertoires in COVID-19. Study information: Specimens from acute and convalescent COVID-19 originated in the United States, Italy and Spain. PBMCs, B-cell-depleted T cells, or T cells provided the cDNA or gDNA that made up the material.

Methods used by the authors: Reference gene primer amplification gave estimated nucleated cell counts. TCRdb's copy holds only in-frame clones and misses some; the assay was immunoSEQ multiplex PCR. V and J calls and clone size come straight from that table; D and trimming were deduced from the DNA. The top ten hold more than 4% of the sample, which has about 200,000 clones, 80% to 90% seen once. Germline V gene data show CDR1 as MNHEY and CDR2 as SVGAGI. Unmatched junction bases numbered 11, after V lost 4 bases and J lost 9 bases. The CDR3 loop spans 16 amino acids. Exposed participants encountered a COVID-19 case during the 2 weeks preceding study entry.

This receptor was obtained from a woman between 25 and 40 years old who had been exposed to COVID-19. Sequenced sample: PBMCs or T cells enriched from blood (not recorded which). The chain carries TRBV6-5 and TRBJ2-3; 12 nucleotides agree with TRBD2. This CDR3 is CASSSRTSGTGGTQYF. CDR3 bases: TGTGCCAGCAGTTCGAGGACTAGCGGGACGGGCGGGACGCAGTATTTT.